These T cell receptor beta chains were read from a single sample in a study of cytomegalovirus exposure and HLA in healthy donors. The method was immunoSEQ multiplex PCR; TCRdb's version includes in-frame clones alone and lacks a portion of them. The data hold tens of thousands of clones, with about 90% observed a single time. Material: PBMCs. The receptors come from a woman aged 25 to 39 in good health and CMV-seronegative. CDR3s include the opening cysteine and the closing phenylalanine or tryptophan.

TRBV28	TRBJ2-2	CASRPLRVVTGELFF
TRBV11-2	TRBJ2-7	CASSYGQAYEQYF
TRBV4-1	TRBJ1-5	CASSPGLNQPQHF
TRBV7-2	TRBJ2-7	CASQPGLGRGEQYF
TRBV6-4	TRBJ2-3	CASSQEAMDAKDTQYF
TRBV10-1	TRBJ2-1	CASIPGLAGGSSYNEQFF
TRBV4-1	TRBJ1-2	CASSQVAVINYGYTF
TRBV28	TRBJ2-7	CASSFYRGIYEQYF
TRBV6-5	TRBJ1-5	CASSYSPGGNNQPQHF
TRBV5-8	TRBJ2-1	CASRQGLADYNEQFF
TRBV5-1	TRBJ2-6	CASSDILSSGANVLTF
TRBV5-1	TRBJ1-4	CASSGGRNEKLFF
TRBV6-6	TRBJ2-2	CASSRGDTGELFF
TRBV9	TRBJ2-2	CASSGRSGEDTGELFF
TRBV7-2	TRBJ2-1	CASSFGGLAGGLNNEQFF
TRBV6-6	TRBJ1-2	CASSYGGGSNYGYTF
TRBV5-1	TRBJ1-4	CASALGGGEEKLFF
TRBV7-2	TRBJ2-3	CASSLGSGRTDTQYF
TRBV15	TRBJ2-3	CATSTPSPGGDTQYF
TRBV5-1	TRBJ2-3	CASSLTPGVPTDTQYF
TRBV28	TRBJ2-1	CAIRAGSYNEQFF
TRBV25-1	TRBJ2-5	CASMSGEETQYF
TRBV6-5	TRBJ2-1	CASRKDRALSNEQFF
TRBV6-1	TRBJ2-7	CASSELGTGIYEQYF
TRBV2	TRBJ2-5	CASTRGTSGGTETQYF
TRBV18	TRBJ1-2	CASSPGIEGVGYTF
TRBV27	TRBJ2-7	CASSRAGGTGHYGQYF
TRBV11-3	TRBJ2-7	CASSQLRTGGCYEQYF
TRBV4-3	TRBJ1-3	CASSQDPGTGGLFGNTIYF
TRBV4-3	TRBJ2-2	CASSQDPGNTGELFF
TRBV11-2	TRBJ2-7	CASSPGQREQYF
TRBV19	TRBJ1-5	CASSRDRGRNQPQHF
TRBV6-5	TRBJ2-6	CASRTASSGANVLTF
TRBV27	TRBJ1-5	CASSLVWGGQPQHF
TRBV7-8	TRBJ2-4	CASSRLAGWLAKNIQYF
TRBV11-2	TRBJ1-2	CASSLDRNGLAYGYTF
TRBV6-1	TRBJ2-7	CASSEAPSSYEQYF
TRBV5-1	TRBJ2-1	CASSPASGGYNEQFF
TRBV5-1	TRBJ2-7	CASSLQLQGYEQYF
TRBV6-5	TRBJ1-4	CASSYSSEADEKLFF
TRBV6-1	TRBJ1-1	CASSEARMAVNTEAFF
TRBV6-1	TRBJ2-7	CASSVSGGSSYEQYF
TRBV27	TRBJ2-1	CASSLSRVSYNEQFF
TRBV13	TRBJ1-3	CASSVRDRRVSGNTIYF
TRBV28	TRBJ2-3	CASRSQGDTQYF
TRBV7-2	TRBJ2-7	CASSLIAESYEQYF
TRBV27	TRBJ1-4	CASGTGGKLFF
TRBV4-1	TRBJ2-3	CASSQGQGARSTDTQYF
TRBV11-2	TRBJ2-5	CASSDEETQYF
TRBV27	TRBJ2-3	CASSPLFGHTDTQYF
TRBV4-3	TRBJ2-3	CASSQEWREGSTDTQYF
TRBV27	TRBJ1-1	CASSLYISGATEAFF
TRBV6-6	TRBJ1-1	CASSYGGPNTEAFF